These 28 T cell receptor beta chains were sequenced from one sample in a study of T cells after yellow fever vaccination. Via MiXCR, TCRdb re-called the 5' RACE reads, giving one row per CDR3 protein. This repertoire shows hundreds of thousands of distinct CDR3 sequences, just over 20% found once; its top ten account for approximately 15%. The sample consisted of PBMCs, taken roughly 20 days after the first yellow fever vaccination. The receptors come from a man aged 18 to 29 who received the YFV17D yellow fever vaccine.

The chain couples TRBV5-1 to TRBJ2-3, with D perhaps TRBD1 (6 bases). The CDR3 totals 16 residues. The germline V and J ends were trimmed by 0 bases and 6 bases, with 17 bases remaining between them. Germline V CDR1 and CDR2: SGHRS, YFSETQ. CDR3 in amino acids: CASSLDRARSVDTQYF. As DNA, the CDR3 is TGCGCCAGCAGCTTGGACAGGGCGCGAAGTGTGGATACGCAGTATTTT.

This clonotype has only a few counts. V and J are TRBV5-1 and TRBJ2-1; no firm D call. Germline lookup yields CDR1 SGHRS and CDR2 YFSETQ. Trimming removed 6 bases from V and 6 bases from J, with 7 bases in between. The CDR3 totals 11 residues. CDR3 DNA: TGCGCCAGCACCAAGTCCAATGAGCAGTTCTTC. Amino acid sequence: CASTKSNEQFF.

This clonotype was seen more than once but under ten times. CDR3 amino acids: CARSLVGQGARYNEQFF. For the CDR3, the DNA is TGTGCCAGAAGCTTGGTTGGTCAGGGGGCTCGATACAATGAGCAGTTCTTC. The chain uses TRBV5-3 and TRBJ2-1, with 8 positions matching TRBD1. TRBV5-3 is known as an ORF, though its function is uncertain. The CDR3 consists of 17 residues. Losses at the gene ends were 0 bases for V and 4 bases for J; bases not matched to a gene: 9.

CDR3 residues: CASTQSAREQFF. As DNA, the CDR3 is TGTGCCAGCACCCAGAGCGCTCGGGAGCAGTTCTTC. The chain employs TRBV7-9 and TRBJ2-1; the D is unclear. CDR3 size: 12 residues. Germline lookup yields CDR1 SEHNR and CDR2 FQNEAQ (reference sequence). V was cut by 7 bases and J by 10 bases, with 14 bases left in between.

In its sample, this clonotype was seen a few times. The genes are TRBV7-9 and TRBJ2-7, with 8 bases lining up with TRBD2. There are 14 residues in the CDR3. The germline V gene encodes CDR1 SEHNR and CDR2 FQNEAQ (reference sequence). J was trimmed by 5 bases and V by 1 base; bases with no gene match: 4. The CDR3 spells CASSLGLAGHEQYF. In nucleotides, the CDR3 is TGTGCCAGCAGCTTAGGGCTAGCGGGTCACGAGCAGTACTTC.

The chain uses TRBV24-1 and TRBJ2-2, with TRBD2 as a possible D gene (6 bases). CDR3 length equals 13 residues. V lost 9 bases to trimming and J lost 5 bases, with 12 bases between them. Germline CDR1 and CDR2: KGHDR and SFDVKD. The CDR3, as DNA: TGTGCCACCCGGGGTGGAGGGACCGGGGAGCTGTTTTTT. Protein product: CATRGGGTGELFF.

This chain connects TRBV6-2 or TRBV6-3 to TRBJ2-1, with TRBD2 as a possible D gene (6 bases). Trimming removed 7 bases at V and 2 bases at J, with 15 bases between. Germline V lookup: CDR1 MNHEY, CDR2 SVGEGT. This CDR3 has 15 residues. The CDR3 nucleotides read TGTGCCAGCACTTATCCCCGGGGGACCTACAATGAGCAGTTCTTC. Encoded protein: CASTYPRGTYNEQFF.

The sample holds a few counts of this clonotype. In DNA, the CDR3 is TGTGCCAGCAGCTCCCCCCGGGGCTACTTGAACACTGAAGCTTTCTTT. Amino acid sequence: CASSSPRGYLNTEAFF. The chain employs TRBV7-8 and TRBJ1-1, with TRBD1 as a possible D gene (5 bases). Trimming removed 4 bases from V and 0 bases from J, with 15 bases in between. CDR1 is SGHVS, CDR2 FQNEAQ, per germline. The CDR3 extends over 16 amino acids.

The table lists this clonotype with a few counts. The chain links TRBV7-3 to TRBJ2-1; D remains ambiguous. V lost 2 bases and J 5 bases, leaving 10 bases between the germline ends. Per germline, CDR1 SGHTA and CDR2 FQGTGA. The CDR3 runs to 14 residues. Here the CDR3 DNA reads TGTGCCAGCAGCTTATATGGCTATGACAATGAGCAGTTCTTC. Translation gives CASSLYGYDNEQFF.

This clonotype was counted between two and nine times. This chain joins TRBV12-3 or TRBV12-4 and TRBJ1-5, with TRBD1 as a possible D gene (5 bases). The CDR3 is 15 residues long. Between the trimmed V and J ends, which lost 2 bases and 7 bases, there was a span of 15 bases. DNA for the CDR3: TGTGCCAGCAGTTTATCTGTAGGGGACGAACAGCCCCAGCATTTT. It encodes CASSLSVGDEQPQHF.

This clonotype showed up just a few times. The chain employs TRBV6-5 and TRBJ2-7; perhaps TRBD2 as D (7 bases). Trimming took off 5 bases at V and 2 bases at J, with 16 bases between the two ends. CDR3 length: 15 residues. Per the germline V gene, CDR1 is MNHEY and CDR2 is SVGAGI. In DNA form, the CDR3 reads TGTGCCAGCAGTATAACCGAGGGGGGGACCTACGAGCAGTACTTC. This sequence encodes CASSITEGGTYEQYF.

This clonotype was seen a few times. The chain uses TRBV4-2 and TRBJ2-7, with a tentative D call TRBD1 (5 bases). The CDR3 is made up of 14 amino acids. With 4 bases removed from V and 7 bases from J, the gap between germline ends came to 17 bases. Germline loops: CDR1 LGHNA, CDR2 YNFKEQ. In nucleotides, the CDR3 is TGTGCCAGCAGCCCGCCGAGCAGGGTCGGGGAGCAGTACTTC. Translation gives CASSPPSRVGEQYF.

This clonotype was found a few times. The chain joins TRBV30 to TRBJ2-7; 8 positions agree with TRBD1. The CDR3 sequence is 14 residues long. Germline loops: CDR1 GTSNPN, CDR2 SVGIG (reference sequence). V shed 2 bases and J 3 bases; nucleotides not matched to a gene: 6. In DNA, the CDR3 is TGTGCCTGGAGTCCAGACAGGGGTCTCTACGAGCAGTACTTC. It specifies CAWSPDRGLYEQYF.

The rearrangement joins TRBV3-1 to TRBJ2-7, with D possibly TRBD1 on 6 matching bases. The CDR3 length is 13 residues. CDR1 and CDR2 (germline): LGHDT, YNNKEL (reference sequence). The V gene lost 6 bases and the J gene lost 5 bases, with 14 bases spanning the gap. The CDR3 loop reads CASSLQGLHEQYF. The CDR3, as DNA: TGTGCCAGCAGTCTACAGGGTTTGCACGAGCAGTACTTC.

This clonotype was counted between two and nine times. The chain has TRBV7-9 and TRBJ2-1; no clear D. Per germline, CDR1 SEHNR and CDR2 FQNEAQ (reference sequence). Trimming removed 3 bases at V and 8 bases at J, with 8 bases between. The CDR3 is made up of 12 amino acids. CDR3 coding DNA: TGTGCCAGCAGCTTCGCCCTCGATGAGCAGTTCTTC. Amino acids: CASSFALDEQFF.

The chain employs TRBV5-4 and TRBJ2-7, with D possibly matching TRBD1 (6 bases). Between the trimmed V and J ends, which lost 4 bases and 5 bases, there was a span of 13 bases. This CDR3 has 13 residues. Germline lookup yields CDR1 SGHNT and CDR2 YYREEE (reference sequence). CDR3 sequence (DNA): TGTGCCAGCAGCCCAGACAGGTACGACGAGCAGTACTTC. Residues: CASSPDRYDEQYF. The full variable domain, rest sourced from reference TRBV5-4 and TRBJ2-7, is ETGVTQSPTHLIKTRGQQVTLRCSSQSGHNTVSWYQQALGQGPQFIFQYYREEENGRGNFPPRFSGLQFPNYSSELNVNALELDDSALYLCASSPDRYDEQYFGPGTRLTVT.

The CDR3 loop reads CASTRGASSYNEQFF. The DNA for the CDR3 is TGTGCCAGCACCCGGGGAGCGAGCTCCTACAATGAGCAGTTCTTC. The chain has TRBV27 and TRBJ2-1; possibly TRBD2 for D (5 bases). V dropped 7 bases and J dropped 0 bases, with 13 bases sitting between them. Germline CDR1 and CDR2: MNHEY and SMNVEV (reference sequence). The CDR3 spans 15 residues.

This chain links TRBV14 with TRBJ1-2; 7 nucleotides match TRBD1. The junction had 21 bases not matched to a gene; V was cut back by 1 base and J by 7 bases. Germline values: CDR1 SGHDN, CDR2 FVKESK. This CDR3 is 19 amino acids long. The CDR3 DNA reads TGTGCCAGCAGCCAAGCCGGGACAGCGATCCCTCACTTCGTCTCTGGCTACACCTTC. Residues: CASSQAGTAIPHFVSGYTF.

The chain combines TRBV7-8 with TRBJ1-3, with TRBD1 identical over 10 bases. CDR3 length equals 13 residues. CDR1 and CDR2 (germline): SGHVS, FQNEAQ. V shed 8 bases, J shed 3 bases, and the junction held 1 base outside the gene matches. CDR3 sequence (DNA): TGTGCCAGCGGGACAGGGGTTGGAAACACCATATATTTT. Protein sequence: CASGTGVGNTIYF.

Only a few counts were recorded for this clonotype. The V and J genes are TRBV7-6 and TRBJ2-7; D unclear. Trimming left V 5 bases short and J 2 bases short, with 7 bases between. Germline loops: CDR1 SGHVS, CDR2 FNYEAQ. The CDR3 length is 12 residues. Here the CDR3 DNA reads TGTGCCAGCAGCGATGGGACCTACGAGCAGTACTTC. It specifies CASSDGTYEQYF. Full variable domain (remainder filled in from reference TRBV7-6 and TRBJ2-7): GAGVSQSPRYKVTKRGQDVALRCDPISGHVSLYWYRQALGQGPEFLTYFNYEAQQDKSGLPNDRFSAERPEGSISTLTIQRTEQRDSAMYRCASSDGTYEQYFGPGTRLTVT.

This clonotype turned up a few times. The CDR3 DNA is TGTGCCAGCTCACCCTCCTGGAAGTCCACGGGCGAGCAGTACTTC. This gives the protein CASSPSWKSTGEQYF. The chain carries TRBV18 and TRBJ2-7; D remains unclear. The CDR3 runs 15 residues. CDR1 is KGHSH, CDR2 LQKENI, per germline. Trimming cost V 3 bases and J 6 bases, with 18 bases left between them.

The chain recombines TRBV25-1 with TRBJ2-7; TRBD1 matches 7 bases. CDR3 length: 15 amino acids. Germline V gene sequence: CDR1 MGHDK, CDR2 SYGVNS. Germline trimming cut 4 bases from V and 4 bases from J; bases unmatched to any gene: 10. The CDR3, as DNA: TGTGCCAGCAGTGCATCCGGGACAGCGAATTACGAGCAGTACGTC. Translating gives CASSASGTANYEQYV.

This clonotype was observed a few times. This CDR3 reads CASSPSGLAVTDTQYF. Here the CDR3 DNA reads TGTGCCAGCAGCCCCTCGGGACTAGCGGTAACAGATACGCAGTATTTT. The rearrangement joins TRBV7-8 to TRBJ2-3; 11 bases fit TRBD2. Looked up from germline, CDR1 is SGHVS and CDR2 is FQNEAQ. The CDR3 covers 16 residues. The V segment lost 5 bases and the J segment 3 bases; nucleotides outside the gene matches: 7.

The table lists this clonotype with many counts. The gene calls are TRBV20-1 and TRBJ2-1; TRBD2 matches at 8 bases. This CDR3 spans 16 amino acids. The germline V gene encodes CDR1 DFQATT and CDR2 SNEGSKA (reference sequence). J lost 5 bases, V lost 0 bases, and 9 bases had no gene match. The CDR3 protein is CSARDPRAGAHNEQFF. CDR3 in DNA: TGCAGTGCTAGAGATCCCAGAGCGGGGGCCCACAATGAGCAGTTCTTC.

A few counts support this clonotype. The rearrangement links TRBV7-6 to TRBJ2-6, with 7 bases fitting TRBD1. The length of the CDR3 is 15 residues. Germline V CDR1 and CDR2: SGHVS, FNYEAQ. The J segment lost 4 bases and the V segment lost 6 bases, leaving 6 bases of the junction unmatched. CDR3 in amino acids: CASSNRGTGANVLTF. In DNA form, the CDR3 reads TGTGCCAGCAGTAACAGGGGTACAGGGGCCAACGTCCTGACTTTC.

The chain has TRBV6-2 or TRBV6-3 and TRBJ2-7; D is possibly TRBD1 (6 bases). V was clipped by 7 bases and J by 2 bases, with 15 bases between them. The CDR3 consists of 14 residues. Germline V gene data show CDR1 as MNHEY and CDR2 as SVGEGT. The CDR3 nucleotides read TGTGCCAGCAATAGAGGGGGACCGACCTACGAGCAGTACGTC. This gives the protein CASNRGGPTYEQYV.

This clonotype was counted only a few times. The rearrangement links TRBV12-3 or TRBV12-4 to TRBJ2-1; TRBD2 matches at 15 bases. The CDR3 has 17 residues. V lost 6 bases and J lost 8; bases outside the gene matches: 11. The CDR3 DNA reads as TGTGCCAGCAGGGGACTAGCGGGGGGCAGGGCGGGCGATGAGCAGTTCTTC. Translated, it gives CASRGLAGGRAGDEQFF.

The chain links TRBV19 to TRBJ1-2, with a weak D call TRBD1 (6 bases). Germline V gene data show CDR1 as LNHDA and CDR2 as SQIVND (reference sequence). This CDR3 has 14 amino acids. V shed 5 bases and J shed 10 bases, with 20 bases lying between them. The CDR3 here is CASSSLQGDGVYTF. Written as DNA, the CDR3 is TGTGCCAGTAGTTCTCTACAGGGTGACGGGGTCTACACCTTC.